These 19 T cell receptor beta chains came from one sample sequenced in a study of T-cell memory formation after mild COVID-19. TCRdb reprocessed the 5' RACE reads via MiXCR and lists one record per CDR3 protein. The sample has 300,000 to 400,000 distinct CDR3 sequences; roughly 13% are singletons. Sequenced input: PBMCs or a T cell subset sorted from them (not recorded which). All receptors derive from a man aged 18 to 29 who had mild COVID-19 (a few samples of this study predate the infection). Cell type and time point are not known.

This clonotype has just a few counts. DNA for the CDR3: TGTGCCAGCAGCTATGCGGACCAGGAGCAGTACTTC. Its protein product is CASSYADQEQYF. The rearrangement links TRBV5-4 to TRBJ2-7; D is ambiguous. The CDR3 runs to 12 residues. Germline V gene lookup returns CDR1 SGHNT and CDR2 YYREEE (reference sequence). Trimming removed 3 bases from V and 7 bases from J, with 11 bases in between.

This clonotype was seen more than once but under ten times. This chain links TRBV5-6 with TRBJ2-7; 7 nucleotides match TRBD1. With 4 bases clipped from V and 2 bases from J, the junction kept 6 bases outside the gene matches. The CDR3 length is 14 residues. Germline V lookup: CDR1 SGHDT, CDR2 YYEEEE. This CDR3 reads CASSGMDRTYEQYV. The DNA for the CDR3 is TGTGCCAGCAGCGGCATGGACAGGACCTACGAGCAGTACGTC.

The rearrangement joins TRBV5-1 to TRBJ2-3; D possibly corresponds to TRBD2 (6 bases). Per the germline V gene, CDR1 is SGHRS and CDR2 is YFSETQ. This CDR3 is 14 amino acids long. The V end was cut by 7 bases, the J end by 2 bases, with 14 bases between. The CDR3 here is CASDLGGLTDTQYF. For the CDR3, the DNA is TGCGCCAGCGACTTGGGGGGTCTCACAGATACGCAGTATTTT.

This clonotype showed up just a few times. In DNA form, the CDR3 reads TGTGCCAGCAGCTTTTCGGGTTACAGGGGGCGCGTACTACCCAGAAACACTGAAGCTTTCTTT. Encoded protein: CASSFSGYRGRVLPRNTEAFF. The V call is TRBV7-9, the J call TRBJ1-1; 9 nucleotides line up with TRBD1. The CDR3 is 21 amino acids. Germline V gives CDR1 SEHNR, CDR2 FQNEAQ (reference sequence). V was pared by 3 bases and J by 2 bases, with 22 bases of the junction left unmatched.

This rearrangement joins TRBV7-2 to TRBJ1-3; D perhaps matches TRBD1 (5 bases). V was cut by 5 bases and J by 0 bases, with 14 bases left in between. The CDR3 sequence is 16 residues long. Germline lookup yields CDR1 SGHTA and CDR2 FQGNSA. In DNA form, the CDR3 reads TGTGCCAGCAGCACGACAGCTTCGAGCTCTGGAAACACCATATATTTT. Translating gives CASSTTASSSGNTIYF. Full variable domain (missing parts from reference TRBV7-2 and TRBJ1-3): GAGVSQSPSNKVTEKGKDVELRCDPISGHTALYWYRQSLGQGLEFLIYFQGNSAPDKSGLPSDRFSAERTGGSVSTLTIQRTQQEDSAVYLCASSTTASSSGNTIYFGEGSWLTVV.

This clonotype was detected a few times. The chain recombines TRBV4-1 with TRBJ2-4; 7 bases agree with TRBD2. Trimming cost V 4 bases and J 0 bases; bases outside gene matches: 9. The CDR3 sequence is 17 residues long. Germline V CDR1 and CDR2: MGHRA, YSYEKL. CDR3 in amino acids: CASSRGGLNLAKNIQYF. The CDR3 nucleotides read TGCGCCAGCAGCCGGGGGGGACTTAACTTAGCCAAAAACATTCAGTACTTC.

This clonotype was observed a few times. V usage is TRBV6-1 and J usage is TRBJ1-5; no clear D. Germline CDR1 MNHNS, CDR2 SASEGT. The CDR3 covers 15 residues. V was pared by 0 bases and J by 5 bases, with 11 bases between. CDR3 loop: CASSEALPGYQPQHF. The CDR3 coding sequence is TGTGCCAGCAGTGAAGCGCTCCCGGGCTATCAGCCCCAGCATTTT.

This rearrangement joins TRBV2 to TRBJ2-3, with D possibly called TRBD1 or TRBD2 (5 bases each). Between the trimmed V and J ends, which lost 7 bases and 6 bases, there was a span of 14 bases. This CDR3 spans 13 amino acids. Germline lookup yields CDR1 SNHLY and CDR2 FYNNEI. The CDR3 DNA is TGTGCCAGCAAGGGACCTGGCGCGGATACGCAGTATTTT. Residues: CASKGPGADTQYF.

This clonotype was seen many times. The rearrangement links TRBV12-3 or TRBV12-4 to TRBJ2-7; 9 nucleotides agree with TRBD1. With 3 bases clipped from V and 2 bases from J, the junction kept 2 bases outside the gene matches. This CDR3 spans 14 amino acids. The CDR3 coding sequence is TGTGCCAGCAGTTTTCGGGACAGGGCCTACGAGCAGTACTTC. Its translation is CASSFRDRAYEQYF.

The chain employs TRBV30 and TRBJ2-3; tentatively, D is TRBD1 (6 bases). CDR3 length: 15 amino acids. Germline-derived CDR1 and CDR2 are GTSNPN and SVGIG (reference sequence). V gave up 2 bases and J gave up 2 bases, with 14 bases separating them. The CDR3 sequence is CAWSRRGLLTDTQYF. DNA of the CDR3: TGTGCCTGGAGTCGCAGGGGCCTTCTCACAGATACGCAGTATTTT. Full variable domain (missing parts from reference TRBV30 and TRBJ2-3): SQTIHQWPATLVQPVGSPLSLECTVEGTSNPNLYWYRQAAGRGLQLLFYSVGIGQISSEVPQNLSASRPQDRQFILSSKKLLLSDSGFYLCAWSRRGLLTDTQYFGPGTRLTVL.

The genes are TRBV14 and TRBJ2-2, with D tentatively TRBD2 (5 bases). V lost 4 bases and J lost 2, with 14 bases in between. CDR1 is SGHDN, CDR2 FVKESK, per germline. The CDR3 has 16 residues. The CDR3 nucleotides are TGTGCCAGCAGCCGCACGAGCGGCCTCAACACCGGGGAGCTGTTTTTT. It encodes CASSRTSGLNTGELFF.

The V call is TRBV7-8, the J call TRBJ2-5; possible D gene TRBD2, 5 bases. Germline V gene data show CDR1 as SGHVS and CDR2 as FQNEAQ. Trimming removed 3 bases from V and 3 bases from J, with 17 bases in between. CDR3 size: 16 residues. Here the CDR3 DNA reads TGTGCCAGCAGCTTCCGGCCCAACTCAGCGGAAGAGACCCAGTACTTC. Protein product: CASSFRPNSAEETQYF.

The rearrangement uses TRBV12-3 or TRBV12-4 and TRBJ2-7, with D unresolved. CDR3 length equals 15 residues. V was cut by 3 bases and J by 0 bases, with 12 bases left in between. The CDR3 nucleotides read TGTGCCAGCAGTTTGGCCGGCCCGCTCTCCTACGAGCAGTACTTC. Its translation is CASSLAGPLSYEQYF.

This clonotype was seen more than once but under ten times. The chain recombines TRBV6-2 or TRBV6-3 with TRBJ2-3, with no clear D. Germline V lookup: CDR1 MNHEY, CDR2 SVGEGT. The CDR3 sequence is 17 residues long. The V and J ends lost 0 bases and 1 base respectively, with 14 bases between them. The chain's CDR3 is CASSYSMDEQGTDTQYF. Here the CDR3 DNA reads TGTGCCAGCAGTTACTCGATGGACGAGCAAGGCACAGATACGCAGTATTTT.

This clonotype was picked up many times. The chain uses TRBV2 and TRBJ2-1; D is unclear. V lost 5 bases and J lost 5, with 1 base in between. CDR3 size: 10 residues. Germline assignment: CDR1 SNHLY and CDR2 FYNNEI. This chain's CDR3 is CASSNNEQFF. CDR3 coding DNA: TGTGCCAGCAGTAACAATGAGCAGTTCTTC.

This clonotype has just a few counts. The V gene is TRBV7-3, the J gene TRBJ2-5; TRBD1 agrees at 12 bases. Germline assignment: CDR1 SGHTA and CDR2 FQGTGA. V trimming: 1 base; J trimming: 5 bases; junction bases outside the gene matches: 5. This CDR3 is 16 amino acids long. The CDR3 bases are TGTGCCAGCAGCTTAAAGGGACAGGGGGCGTGGGAGACCCAGTACTTC. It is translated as CASSLKGQGAWETQYF.

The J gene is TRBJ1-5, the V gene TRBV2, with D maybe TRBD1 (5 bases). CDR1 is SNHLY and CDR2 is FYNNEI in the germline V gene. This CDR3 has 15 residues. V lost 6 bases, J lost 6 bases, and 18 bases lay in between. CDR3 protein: CASREGSLRGQPQHF. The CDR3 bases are TGTGCCAGCAGGGAGGGGTCCCTTCGAGGTCAGCCCCAGCATTTT.

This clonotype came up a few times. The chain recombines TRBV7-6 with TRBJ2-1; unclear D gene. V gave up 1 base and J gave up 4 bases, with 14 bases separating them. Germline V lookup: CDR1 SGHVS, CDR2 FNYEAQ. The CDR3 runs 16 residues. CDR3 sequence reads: CASSLGALGSYNEQFF. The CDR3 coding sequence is TGTGCCAGCAGCTTAGGTGCGCTTGGGTCTTACAATGAGCAGTTCTTC.

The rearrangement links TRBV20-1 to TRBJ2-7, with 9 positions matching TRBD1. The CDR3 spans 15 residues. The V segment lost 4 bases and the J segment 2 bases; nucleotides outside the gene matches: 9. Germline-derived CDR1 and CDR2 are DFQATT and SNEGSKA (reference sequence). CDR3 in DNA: TGCAGTGCTAAGGACCCCGGGACAGGGACCTACGAGCAGTACTTC. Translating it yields CSAKDPGTGTYEQYF.